Presented here are 8 T cell receptor beta chains from one specimen sequenced in a study of cytomegalovirus exposure and HLA in healthy donors. PCR primers comprised 60 Vbeta and 13 Jbeta primers. Some clones are missing from TCRdb's copy, which holds only in-frame ones; the method was immunoSEQ multiplex PCR. The data contain 95,000 to 150,000 clones, about 81% of them singletons. Sequencing was done on a sample of PBMCs. The receptors derive from a man aged 35 to 55 in good health and CMV-seronegative.

The chain combines TRBV7-6 with TRBJ2-5; 9 nucleotides agree with TRBD1. CDR3 size: 17 residues. The junction had 10 bases not matched to a gene; V was cut back by 1 base and J by 4 bases. The germline V gene encodes CDR1 SGHVS and CDR2 FNYEAQ. CDR3 in amino acids: CASSLVNDRGFAETQYF. Written as DNA, the CDR3 is TGTGCCAGCAGCTTAGTGAACGACAGGGGGTTCGCAGAGACCCAGTACTTC.

This chain uses TRBV7-8 with TRBJ1-5; D call uncertain. The germline CDR1 and CDR2 sequences are SGHVS and FQNEAQ. V lost 0 bases and J 0 bases, leaving 9 bases between the germline ends. The CDR3 runs 16 residues. CDR3: CASSLAYSYSNQPQHF. In DNA form, the CDR3 reads TGTGCCAGCAGCTTAGCGTACAGCTATAGCAATCAGCCCCAGCATTTT.

This clone was counted once. Germline is not matched at one junction end, which may reflect a read error. The chain combines TRBV4-2 with TRBJ2-7, with 7 bases matching TRBD2. This CDR3 spans 16 amino acids. In germline, CDR1 is LGHNA, CDR2 YNFKEQ. CDR3 nucleotides: TGTGCCAGCGGCCAAGATGTTAGCGGGTCCTCCTACGAGCAGTACTTC. This encodes CASGQDVSGSSYEQYF.

The J gene is TRBJ1-1, the V gene TRBV7-3; no reliable D call. Germline V lookup: CDR1 SGHTA, CDR2 FQGTGA. Trimming took 5 bases from V and 0 from J, leaving 7 bases between them. The CDR3 sequence is 13 residues long. This CDR3 is CASSAQMNTEAFF. The CDR3 nucleotides read TGTGCCAGCAGCGCTCAGATGAACACTGAAGCTTTCTTT.

This clone has a handful of counts. The V gene is TRBV4-3, the J gene TRBJ1-1, with 7 bases matching TRBD1. Germline lookup yields CDR1 LGHNA and CDR2 YSLEER. With V trimmed by 0 bases and J by 3 bases, 7 bases remained unmatched. This CDR3 region has 16 residues. CDR3 sequence: CASSQDEGGRDTEAFF. CDR3 in DNA: TGCGCCAGCAGCCAAGATGAAGGGGGCCGGGACACTGAAGCTTTCTTT.

This clone has a handful of counts. The rearrangement uses TRBV19 and TRBJ1-2; TRBD1 aligns across 10 bases. The trim removed 10 bases at V and 7 bases at J, leaving 6 bases unmatched. The CDR3 runs 12 residues. Germline lookup yields CDR1 LNHDA and CDR2 SQIVND (reference sequence). In DNA, the CDR3 is TGTGCCACCAGACAGGGGGCGATTGGCTACACCTTC. Its protein product is CATRQGAIGYTF. Looking up the rest from reference TRBV19 and TRBJ1-2 gives the full variable domain: DGGITQSPKYLFRKEGQNVTLSCEQNLNHDAMYWYRQDPGQGLRLIYYSQIVNDFQKGDIAEGYSVSREKKESFPLTVTSAQKNPTAFYLCATRQGAIGYTFGSGTRLTVV.

The chain carries TRBV6-1 and TRBJ2-1; 7 nucleotides align to TRBD2. This CDR3 region has 15 residues. Germline assignment: CDR1 MNHNS and CDR2 SASEGT. Germline trimming cut 6 bases from V and 5 bases from J; bases unmatched to any gene: 10. CDR3 coding DNA: TGTGCCAGCAGGTCTTGGCGGGAGTATGACAATGAGCAGTTCTTC. Amino acids: CASRSWREYDNEQFF.

The chain couples TRBV10-3 to TRBJ2-6; TRBD1 matches 7 bases. The germline V gene encodes CDR1 ENHRY and CDR2 SYGVKD. With 5 bases clipped from V and 2 bases from J, the junction kept 6 bases outside the gene matches. This CDR3 spans 16 amino acids. The CDR3 region is CAISWDSSAGANVLTF. The CDR3 bases are TGTGCCATCAGTTGGGACAGTTCGGCTGGGGCCAACGTCCTGACTTTC.